The clone carrying this TCR beta chain was recorded only once. This entry comes from a study of blood T cell repertoires in COVID-19. On the study more broadly: Acute and convalescent COVID-19 specimens originated in the United States, Italy and Spain.

In the original analysis: It was from reference gene primer amplification that nucleated cell counts were estimated. The protocol was immunoSEQ multiplex PCR, while the TCRdb copy is restricted to in-frame clones and leaves out a portion. That table furnishes V, J and clone size, whereas the DNA furnished D and trimming. The sample has 270,000 or so clones; about 91% are singletons. Clinical history reported by participants formed the basis on which cohorts were assigned. A COVID-19 case had been met by exposed participants during the 2 weeks before study entry. The CDR3 has 14 residues. Per the germline V gene, CDR1 is SGHTA and CDR2 is FQGNSA. Between the trimmed V and J ends, which lost 6 bases and 5 bases, there was a span of 11 bases.

This sequence joins TRBV7-2 and TRBJ1-6; D unresolved. The sequence derives from a man between 40 and 49 years old who had been exposed to COVID-19. Sequencing input: PBMCs or T cells enriched from blood (not recorded which). The CDR3 sequence: CASRTMRDNSPLHF. CDR3 nucleotide sequence: TGTGCCAGCAGGACGATGAGGGATAATTCACCCCTCCACTTT.